This T cell receptor beta chain is drawn from a study of brain T cells in children with intractable seizures. With V trimmed by 8 bases and J by 13 bases, 13 bases remained unmatched. The V gene's germline CDR1 is LNHNV and CDR2 YYDKDF (reference sequence). The CDR3 contains 12 residues. Remarks on this clone: The identical CDR3 is also encoded by other nucleotide sequences in the sample.

The protocol was immunoSEQ multiplex PCR, while the TCRdb copy is restricted to in-frame clones and leaves out a portion. The data contain a few hundred thousand clones, roughly 93% of them singletons. Time point: blood from clinic visit 5 months post-surgery; TSC patient then seizure free. Sequencing used peripheral blood, obtained approximately 5 months after surgery. The chain uses TRBV15 and TRBJ1-2, with TRBD1 matching 7 bases. This TCR derives from a boy under three years old with tuberous sclerosis and intractable seizures. The CDR3 region is CATGKRQGISTF. Here the CDR3 DNA reads TGTGCCACCGGAAAGAGACAGGGCATCAGCACCTTC.